These T cell receptor beta chains were read from a single sample in a study of blood T cell repertoires in COVID-19. Repertoires were generated with immunoSEQ multiplex PCR, while TCRdb's copy carries only in-frame clones and drops some. The data show about 270,000 clones, over 85% seen once. The sequenced sample consisted of PBMCs or T cells enriched from blood (not recorded which). The receptors stem from a woman in her sixties who had recovered from COVID-19. Both conserved end residues are part of each CDR3. The D gene is left open where the match is weak. Only part of the rows carry a size: once, few, many, or a class if the clone is expanded.

size,J,D,V,DNA,CDR3
.,TRBJ2-1,TRBD2,TRBV7-9,TGTGCCAGCAGCTTATCAGTAGCTAGCGGTTCCTACAATGAGCAGTTCTTC,CASSLSVASGSYNEQFF
.,TRBJ1-5,.,TRBV27,TGTGCCAGCAGTTTCGTAGGGGGGGGTCAGCCCCAGCATTTT,CASSFVGGGQPQHF
.,TRBJ1-3,TRBD1,TRBV3-1/TRBV3-2,TGTGCCAGCAGCGGGACAGGGTTTGGAAACACCATATATTTT,CASSGTGFGNTIYF
.,TRBJ2-7,TRBD1,TRBV28,TGTGCCAGCAGTAACCGGGACAGGTCCTACGAGCAGTACTTC,CASSNRDRSYEQYF
.,TRBJ1-5,.,TRBV15,TGTGCCACCAGCAGAGGCAGGGACAATCAGCCCCAGCATTTT,CATSRGRDNQPQHF
.,TRBJ1-3,TRBD1,TRBV12-5,TGTGCTAGTGGTTCCGGACAGGGGCAAAACACCATATATTTT,CASGSGQGQNTIYF
.,TRBJ1-1,TRBD1,TRBV3-1/TRBV3-2,TGTGCCAGCAGCACGCCCGGGACAGTTAACACTGAAGCTTTCTTT,CASSTPGTVNTEAFF
few,TRBJ1-2,.,TRBV6-5,TGTGCCAGCAGCAAAGGGGGGGGCGCTGGCTACACCTTC,CASSKGGGAGYTF
.,TRBJ2-2,TRBD1,TRBV19,TGTGCCAGTAGTACAGGGGGCAATGCCGGGGAGCTGTTTTTT,CASSTGGNAGELFF
.,TRBJ2-1,.,TRBV29-1,TGCAGCGTGGCCTTCAGCGGGTACTACAATGAGCAGTTCTTC,CSVAFSGYYNEQFF
.,TRBJ1-2,TRBD1,TRBV28,TGTGCCAGCAGTTCCCCCGGGACAGGGTGGGCTAACTATGGCTACACCTTC,CASSSPGTGWANYGYTF
.,TRBJ2-2,.,TRBV2,TGTGCCAGCAGTGAACGTAGCATCGGGACCGGGGAGCTGTTTTTT,CASSERSIGTGELFF
.,TRBJ1-5,TRBD1,TRBV10-3,TGTGCCATCAGTGGCCGGGACAGGGGCCATCAGCCCCAGCATTTT,CAISGRDRGHQPQHF
.,TRBJ2-1,.,TRBV2,TGTGCCAGTAATTATTCACCTAGCGCCTACAATGAGCAGTTCTTC,CASNYSPSAYNEQFF
.,TRBJ1-1,.,TRBV27,TGTGCCAGCATCTCCCTCGGGGGTAACACTGAAGCTTTCTTT,CASISLGGNTEAFF
.,TRBJ1-1,.,TRBV27,TGTGCCAGCGGACCCGGGACTTCGCTCCAAGCTTTCTTT,CASGPGTSLQAFF
.,TRBJ2-7,.,TRBV6-2/TRBV6-3,TGTGCCAGCAGTCGGGGACTCACCGAGCAGTACTTC,CASSRGLTEQYF
few,TRBJ1-5,.,TRBV5-4,TGTGCCAGCAGCTCGTGGGCTAATAGCAATCAGCCCCAGCATTTT,CASSSWANSNQPQHF
.,TRBJ2-2,.,TRBV7-6,TGTGCCAGCAGCTTAGCGCCGGGTTTCACCGGGGAGCTGTTTTTT,CASSLAPGFTGELFF
.,TRBJ1-2,.,TRBV18,TGTGCCAGCTCACCAATCGAAGGATTAGGCGGCTATGGCTACACCTTC,CASSPIEGLGGYGYTF
.,TRBJ2-3,TRBD2,TRBV10-1,TGCGCCAGCAGTGCAACTAGCGGGATTACGCAGTATTTT,CASSATSGITQYF
.,TRBJ2-7,.,TRBV20-1,TGCAGTGCTAGTGTCTACTACGAGCAGTACTTC,CSASVYYEQYF
.,TRBJ2-3,TRBD2,TRBV28,TGTGCCAGCAATGAGCGGGGGATCACAGATACGCAGTATTTT,CASNERGITDTQYF
.,TRBJ1-6,TRBD1,TRBV6-5,TGTGCCAGCGGTTCGACAGGGAACTCCTATAATTCACCCCTCCACTTT,CASGSTGNSYNSPLHF
few,TRBJ1-3,.,TRBV5-1,TGCGCCAGCAGCTTGGTTCCGGGGAGCGACACCATATATTTT,CASSLVPGSDTIYF
.,TRBJ2-2,TRBD2,TRBV5-1,TGCGCCAGCAGCCAGACTAGCTTCGACACCGGGGAGCTGTTTTTT,CASSQTSFDTGELFF
.,TRBJ2-7,.,TRBV28,TGTGCCAGCAGTGTACAGGCGAGCAACGAGCAGTACTTC,CASSVQASNEQYF
.,TRBJ1-1,.,TRBV2,TGTGCCAGCAGTGGAGACACAACCCTCGGCACTGAAGCTTTCTTT,CASSGDTTLGTEAFF
.,TRBJ1-5,.,TRBV28,TGTGCCAGCAGTTTAATGGGAGGGTTTTCACAGCCCCAGCATTTT,CASSLMGGFSQPQHF
.,TRBJ1-4,.,TRBV7-9,TGTGCCAGCAGCCCGATGGTGGGGGGAGGAAAACTGTTTTTT,CASSPMVGGGKLFF
.,TRBJ1-5,TRBD1,TRBV6-5,TGTGCCAGCAGTTACCGGGGACAGGGTCAGCCCCAGCATTTT,CASSYRGQGQPQHF
once,TRBJ2-5,TRBD2,TRBV11-3,TGTGCCAGCAGCTTGTTAAGCGGGACCGGCCAAGAGACCCAGTACTTC,CASSLLSGTGQETQYF
.,TRBJ2-1,TRBD2,TRBV11-2,TGTGCCAGCAGCCTAGCAAGACGGGAGGGCGTCTACAATGAGCAGTTCTTC,CASSLARREGVYNEQFF
.,TRBJ2-1,.,TRBV11-3,TGTGCCAGCAGCTTAACCCGGGGGTCCTACAATGAGCAGTTCTTC,CASSLTRGSYNEQFF
few,TRBJ2-1,.,TRBV11-2,TGTGCCAGCAGCTCCATTACTTGGGCAAGTGAGCAGTTCTTC,CASSSITWASEQFF
.,TRBJ2-2,.,TRBV12-3/TRBV12-4,TGTGCCAGCAGTTTAATACAGGGCCAGCTGTTTTTT,CASSLIQGQLFF
.,TRBJ2-5,.,TRBV11-3,TGTGCCAGCAGCTTATTTCCCACACAGAAAGAGACCCAGTACTTC,CASSLFPTQKETQYF
.,TRBJ2-1,TRBD2,TRBV18,TGTGCCAGCTCACCAGGACTAGCGGGGGACAATGAGCAGTTCTTC,CASSPGLAGDNEQFF
.,TRBJ2-5,TRBD1,TRBV11-3,TGTGCCAGCAGCTCGGGACAGGGGGCAGGAGAGACCCAGTACTTC,CASSSGQGAGETQYF
.,TRBJ1-5,TRBD1,TRBV15,TGTGCCACCAGAGACAGGGTTGGCAATCAGCCCCAGCATTTT,CATRDRVGNQPQHF
few,TRBJ1-2,.,TRBV6-5,TGTGCCAGCAGGAGGACTAACTATGGCTACACCTTC,CASRRTNYGYTF
.,TRBJ2-3,TRBD2,TRBV10-2,TGCGCCAGCAGTGAGGGAGCGGGGGTCCCCTGGGATACGCAGTATTTT,CASSEGAGVPWDTQYF
.,TRBJ1-2,.,TRBV4-1,TGCGCCAGCAGCCAAGGCAGGACAGCCAACTATGGCTACACCTTC,CASSQGRTANYGYTF
.,TRBJ2-7,.,TRBV19,TGTGCCAGTAGTATGGGGCTAGTTAACGAGCAGTACTTC,CASSMGLVNEQYF
.,TRBJ1-2,.,TRBV18,TGTGCCAGCTCACCGACAGGCGACCCCTATGGCTACACCTTC,CASSPTGDPYGYTF
.,TRBJ1-2,.,TRBV11-2,TGTGCCAGCAGCTTCGGTCTGGGGCTCGGTGGCTACACCTTC,CASSFGLGLGGYTF
.,TRBJ2-1,.,TRBV2,TGTGCCAGCAGTCCTCAACTCACAGGGGGGGTGTACAATGAGCAGTTCTTC,CASSPQLTGGVYNEQFF
.,TRBJ2-5,TRBD1,TRBV4-1,TGCGCCAGCAGCGAGGAGATGGGACAGATACAAGAGACCCAGTACTTC,CASSEEMGQIQETQYF